This T cell receptor beta chain emerged from a study of cytomegalovirus exposure and HLA in healthy donors. Overall study findings and caveats: The study carried out a later analysis of TCR beta sequences. It associated 16,951 of them with specific HLA alleles at a false discovery rate of 0.05.

In the case of this clone: Its antigen is not identified.

Primers for the PCR totalled 60 Vbeta and 13 Jbeta. Produced via immunoSEQ multiplex PCR; TCRdb's table is partial and in-frame only. The data hold 200,000 to 250,000 clones, with approximately 68% observed a single time. After removal of 0 bases from V and 2 bases from J, the junction contained 1 base not matched to a gene. Germline V gives CDR1 SGHTA, CDR2 FQGTGA. The CDR3 totals 16 residues. The clonotype originates from a woman aged 30 to 39 in good health and CMV-seronegative. V gene TRBV7-3 combines with J gene TRBJ2-7; TRBD2 matches at 13 bases. The sequencing input was PBMCs. In DNA, the CDR3 is TGTGCCAGCAGCTTAACGGGGACTAGCGGGACCTACGAGCAGTACTTC. Its protein product is CASSLTGTSGTYEQYF.